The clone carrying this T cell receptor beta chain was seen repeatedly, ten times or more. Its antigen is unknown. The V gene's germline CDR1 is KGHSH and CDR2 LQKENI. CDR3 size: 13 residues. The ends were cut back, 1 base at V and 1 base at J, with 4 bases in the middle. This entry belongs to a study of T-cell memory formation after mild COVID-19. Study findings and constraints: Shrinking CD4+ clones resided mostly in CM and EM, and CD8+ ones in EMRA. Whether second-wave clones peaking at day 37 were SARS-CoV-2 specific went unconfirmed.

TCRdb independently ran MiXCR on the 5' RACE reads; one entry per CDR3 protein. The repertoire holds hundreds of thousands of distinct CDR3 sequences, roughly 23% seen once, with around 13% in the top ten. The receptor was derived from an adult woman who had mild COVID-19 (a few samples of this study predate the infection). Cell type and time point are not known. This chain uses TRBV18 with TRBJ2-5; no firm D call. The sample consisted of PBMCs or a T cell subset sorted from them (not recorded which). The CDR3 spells CASSPRLQETQYF. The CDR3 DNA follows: TGTGCCAGCTCACCACGACTCCAAGAGACCCAGTACTTC.